The 28 T cell receptor beta chains below were found in one sample sequenced in a study of blood T cell repertoires in COVID-19. Generated by immunoSEQ multiplex PCR, the TCRdb table keeps only in-frame clones and is missing some. The profile shows more than 250,000 clones, approximately 80% of them singletons. The sequenced sample was PBMCs or T cells enriched from blood (not recorded which). Receptors originate from a man aged 40-49 years who had been exposed to COVID-19.

The chain has TRBV9 and TRBJ1-1; D gene uncertain. The germline CDR1 and CDR2 sequences are SGDLS and YYNGEE. V lost 3 bases and J lost 5, with 14 bases in between. CDR3 length equals 14 residues. The CDR3 coding sequence is TGTGCCAGCAGCGACGGCGGGGTTACTACTGAAGCTTTCTTT. Translation gives CASSDGGVTTEAFF. Looking up the rest from reference TRBV9 and TRBJ1-1 gives the full variable domain: DSGVTQTPKHLITATGQRVTLRCSPRSGDLSVYWYQQSLDQGLQFLIQYYNGEERAKGNILERFSAQQFPDLHSELNLSSLELGDSALYFCASSDGGVTTEAFFGQGTRLTVV.

The chain uses TRBV29-1 and TRBJ2-7; D may be TRBD2 (5 bases). Germline CDR1 SQVTM, CDR2 ANQGSEA. The CDR3 covers 11 residues. The V gene lost 6 bases and the J gene lost 6 bases, with 12 bases spanning the gap. Written as DNA, the CDR3 is TGCAGCGTACAAACGGGGAGCGAGCAGTACTTC. Protein: CSVQTGSEQYF.

This clone was seen a few times. The chain combines TRBV24-1 with TRBJ1-4, with a weak D call TRBD1 (5 bases). Germline V CDR1 and CDR2: KGHDR, SFDVKD. V lost 5 bases to trimming and J lost 7 bases, with 13 bases between them. The CDR3 runs 14 residues. The CDR3 region has the DNA TGTGCCACCAGTGCCGGGGGAGGAGGTGAAAAACTGTTTTTT. It codes for CATSAGGGGEKLFF.

The rearrangement uses TRBV5-6 and TRBJ2-3; the D is unclear. V was pared by 0 bases and J by 6 bases, with 11 bases between. This CDR3 has 14 residues. CDR1 and CDR2 from the germline V gene are SGHDT and YYEEEE. CDR3 DNA sequence: TGTGCCAGCAGCTTGGCTTCTTCCGGGGATACGCAGTATTTT. This translates into CASSLASSGDTQYF.

The chain carries TRBV7-2 and TRBJ2-3; 8 bases are a match to TRBD2. Per germline, CDR1 SGHTA and CDR2 FQGNSA. The CDR3 loop spans 16 amino acids. V shed 5 bases and J 5 bases; nucleotides not matched to a gene: 12. The CDR3 sequence is CASSRGSGRTQDTQYF. CDR3 coding DNA: TGTGCCAGCAGCCGGGGGAGCGGGAGAACGCAAGATACGCAGTATTTT.

The count of this clone is one. The rearrangement links TRBV5-1 to TRBJ2-2, with 7 bases matching TRBD2. The V segment lost 4 bases and the J segment 8 bases; nucleotides outside the gene matches: 11. This CDR3 is 15 amino acids long. Germline V lookup: CDR1 SGHRS, CDR2 YFSETQ. CDR3 bases: TGCGCCAGCAGCCCGGGGACGGGGGGTGCTGGGGAGCTGTTTTTT. Protein: CASSPGTGGAGELFF.

The chain couples TRBV18 to TRBJ2-1; 11 positions agree with TRBD2. J was trimmed by 4 bases and V by 3 bases; bases with no gene match: 2. The CDR3 loop spans 15 amino acids. Germline values: CDR1 KGHSH, CDR2 LQKENI. CDR3 sequence: CASSPGTSGYNEQFF. The CDR3 nucleotides read TGTGCCAGCTCACCCGGGACTAGCGGTTACAATGAGCAGTTCTTC.

The CDR3 region has the DNA TGTGCCAGCAGCCAAGTGCGGGCAGCTGGAAACACCATATATTTT. Encoded protein: CASSQVRAAGNTIYF. The V and J genes are TRBV3-1 (or the pseudogene TRBV3-2) and TRBJ1-3; D call uncertain. Germline CDR1 LGHDT, CDR2 YNNKEL (reference sequence). Deletions cut 1 base from V and 2 bases from J, with 9 bases between. There are 15 residues in the CDR3.

The V call is TRBV30, the J call TRBJ1-5; 10 nucleotides align to TRBD1. V shed 1 base and J 2 bases; nucleotides not matched to a gene: 5. Germline V gene data show CDR1 as GTSNPN and CDR2 as SVGIG (reference sequence). This CDR3 comprises 16 residues. The CDR3 DNA reads TGTGCCTGGAGTGGACCGACAGGGGGCGGCAATCAGCCCCAGCATTTT. This sequence encodes CAWSGPTGGGNQPQHF.

The chain uses TRBV30 and TRBJ1-6; no firm D call. This CDR3 has 12 residues. Trimming cost V 4 bases and J 7 bases, with 8 bases left between them. The V gene's germline CDR1 is GTSNPN and CDR2 SVGIG (reference sequence). The CDR3 loop is CAWTDYNSPLHF. As DNA, the CDR3 is TGTGCCTGGACCGACTACAATTCACCCCTCCACTTT.

This chain connects TRBV5-4 to TRBJ1-6; D remains unclear. CDR3 length: 13 residues. Germline lookup yields CDR1 SGHNT and CDR2 YYREEE (reference sequence). The ends were cut back, 0 bases at V and 7 bases at J, with 5 bases in the middle. Here the CDR3 reads CASSLDSNSPLHF. The CDR3 DNA follows: TGTGCCAGCAGCTTGGACAGCAATTCACCCCTCCACTTT.

The rearrangement uses TRBV7-2 and TRBJ1-1; D might be TRBD1 (5 bases). CDR3 size: 15 residues. Germline V gene data show CDR1 as SGHTA and CDR2 as FQGNSA. V gave up 5 bases and J gave up 1 base, with 14 bases separating them. CDR3: CASSPLDRPNTEAFF. Here the CDR3 DNA reads TGTGCCAGCAGCCCCCTAGACAGACCGAACACTGAAGCTTTCTTT.

The CDR3 loop reads CASSPQGKLNTEAFF. Written as DNA, the CDR3 is TGTGCCAGCTCACCACAGGGGAAGCTGAACACTGAAGCTTTCTTT. This chain joins TRBV18 and TRBJ1-1, with D maybe TRBD1 (5 bases). The germline V and J ends were trimmed by 1 base and 0 bases, with 9 bases remaining between them. Germline-derived CDR1 and CDR2 are KGHSH and LQKENI. The CDR3 totals 15 residues.

The chain couples TRBV7-6 to TRBJ2-1; 10 bases line up with TRBD2. V trimming: 6 bases; J trimming: 3 bases; junction bases outside the gene matches: 11. Germline loops: CDR1 SGHVS, CDR2 FNYEAQ. The CDR3 is 17 amino acids. CDR3 protein: CASSSRGRTSGYNEQFF. In DNA, the CDR3 is TGTGCCAGCAGTTCGAGGGGAAGGACTAGCGGCTACAATGAGCAGTTCTTC.

This clone has only a few counts. The V gene is TRBV11-1, the J gene TRBJ2-3; 14 bases align to TRBD2. V lost 7 bases and J lost 3; bases outside the gene matches: 6. Germline values: CDR1 SGHAT, CDR2 FQDESV (reference sequence). The length of the CDR3 is 16 residues. In DNA, the CDR3 is TGTGCCAGCACAAGACTAGCGGGAGGGAAAACAGATACGCAGTATTTT. It encodes CASTRLAGGKTDTQYF.

V gene TRBV19 combines with J gene TRBJ1-1; D call uncertain. Trimming took off 2 bases at V and 0 bases at J, with 10 bases between the two ends. The CDR3 loop spans 15 amino acids. CDR1 and CDR2 (germline): LNHDA, SQIVND (reference sequence). This CDR3 is CASSITPKMNTEAFF. The CDR3, as DNA: TGTGCCAGTAGTATAACACCCAAGATGAACACTGAAGCTTTCTTT.

This chain links TRBV19 with TRBJ2-7; tentative D call: TRBD1 (7 bases). The V and J ends lost 5 bases and 4 bases respectively, with 12 bases between them. Germline V gene sequence: CDR1 LNHDA, CDR2 SQIVND (reference sequence). The CDR3 has 13 residues. CDR3 coding DNA: TGTGCCAGTAGTCACCAGGGGGGTTACGAGCAGTACTTC. Amino acid sequence: CASSHQGGYEQYF.

V usage is TRBV7-2 and J usage is TRBJ2-5; 10 nucleotides agree with TRBD2. The CDR3 extends over 16 amino acids. The junction had 9 bases not matched to a gene; V was cut back by 3 bases and J by 5 bases. Looked up from germline, CDR1 is SGHTA and CDR2 is FQGNSA. CDR3 nucleotide sequence: TGTGCCAGCAGCTTCAGCGGGAGGGTTGGTGGGGAGACCCAGTACTTC. Its protein is CASSFSGRVGGETQYF.

This clone was found a few times. The chain joins TRBV3-1 (or the pseudogene TRBV3-2) to TRBJ1-2, with D possibly being TRBD1 (6 bases). Trimming took 3 bases from V and 6 from J, leaving 17 bases between them. Per germline, CDR1 LGHDT and CDR2 YNNKEL (reference sequence). The CDR3 has 15 amino acids. CDR3 sequence reads: CASSHENDRTNGYTF. As DNA, the CDR3 is TGTGCCAGCAGCCACGAGAACGACAGGACAAATGGCTACACCTTC.

The rearrangement links TRBV18 to TRBJ2-3; TRBD2 aligns across 7 bases. The CDR3 covers 15 residues. Germline-derived CDR1 and CDR2 are KGHSH and LQKENI. V lost 5 bases, J lost 6 bases, and 11 bases stayed unmatched. For the CDR3, the DNA is TGTGCCAGCTCATCCGGGGACTACGGGGAGGATACGCAGTATTTT. It encodes CASSSGDYGEDTQYF.

The chain links TRBV5-1 to TRBJ2-1, with D unresolved. V lost 2 bases to trimming and J lost 9 bases, with 6 bases between them. CDR1 is SGHRS and CDR2 is YFSETQ in the germline V gene. This CDR3 contains 11 residues. The CDR3 bases are TGCGCCAGCAGCTTTGAGCTTGAGCAGTTCTTC. This translates into CASSFELEQFF. The variable domain in full, completed from reference TRBV5-1 and TRBJ2-1, reads KAGVTQTPRYLIKTRGQQVTLSCSPISGHRSVSWYQQTPGQGLQFLFEYFSETQRNKGNFPGRFSGRQFSNSRSEMNVSTLELGDSALYLCASSFELEQFFGPGTRLTVL.

This clone was observed a handful of times. J is TRBJ1-4 and V is TRBV30, with TRBD1 matching 8 bases. After removal of 3 bases from V and 6 bases from J, the junction contained 9 bases not matched to a gene. CDR3 length: 15 amino acids. Germline assignment: CDR1 GTSNPN and CDR2 SVGIG (reference sequence). CDR3 amino acids: CAWSATRGRDEKLFF. The CDR3 coding sequence is TGTGCCTGGAGCGCAACCAGGGGGCGAGATGAAAAACTGTTTTTT. Full variable domain (missing parts from reference TRBV30 and TRBJ1-4): SQTIHQWPATLVQPVGSPLSLECTVEGTSNPNLYWYRQAAGRGLQLLFYSVGIGQISSEVPQNLSASRPQDRQFILSSKKLLLSDSGFYLCAWSATRGRDEKLFFGSGTQLSVL.

The chain links TRBV3-1 (or the pseudogene TRBV3-2) to TRBJ1-5; 8 bases agree with TRBD1. The length of the CDR3 is 16 residues. V was pared by 4 bases and J by 2 bases, with 7 bases of the junction left unmatched. The germline V gene encodes CDR1 LGHDT and CDR2 YNNKEL (reference sequence). The CDR3 DNA follows: TGTGCCAGCAGCCGTACGACAGGGGCTGGCAATCAGCCCCAGCATTTT. It encodes CASSRTTGAGNQPQHF.

This clone came up once. The chain combines TRBV5-6 with TRBJ1-6; TRBD1 matches 7 bases. Germline trimming cut 7 bases from V and 7 bases from J; bases unmatched to any gene: 5. The germline gives CDR1 SGHDT, CDR2 YYEEEE. There are 13 residues in the CDR3. DNA of the CDR3: TGTGCCAGCCAGGGGGATAGCAATTCACCCCTCCACTTT. Residues: CASQGDSNSPLHF.

This chain joins TRBV19 and TRBJ2-7; perhaps TRBD1 as D (6 bases). V lost 4 bases to trimming and J lost 2 bases, with 15 bases between them. Germline V gene data show CDR1 as LNHDA and CDR2 as SQIVND (reference sequence). CDR3 length: 15 residues. The CDR3 DNA sequence: TGTGCCAGTAGTAGGGTACCGGGACAAACCTACGAGCAGTACTTC. This codes for CASSRVPGQTYEQYF.

The chain employs TRBV7-3 and TRBJ2-7; D is perhaps TRBD2 (5 bases). Trimming took 5 bases from V and 2 from J, leaving 22 bases between them. This CDR3 spans 17 amino acids. The V gene's germline CDR1 is SGHTA and CDR2 FQGTGA. DNA of the CDR3: TGTGCCAGCAGCCCCCCCCCTGGGGAAAGGCGGGCCTACGAGCAGTACTTC. Residues: CASSPPPGERRAYEQYF.

DNA for the CDR3: TGTGCCAGCAGTTTATCGCACGGTTCCTACGAGCAGTACTTC. The encoded protein is CASSLSHGSYEQYF. This chain joins TRBV27 and TRBJ2-7; unclear D gene. This CDR3 region has 14 residues. Germline V lookup: CDR1 MNHEY, CDR2 SMNVEV (reference sequence). V lost 0 bases, J lost 1 base, and 7 bases lay in between.

The chain employs TRBV12-2 and TRBJ1-4; the table's TRBD1 call for D was not verified on the DNA. TRBV12-2 is designated a pseudogene. This CDR3 region has 16 residues. The CDR3 nucleotides are TGTGCAAGTCGCTTAGCGAGGACAGCAACTAATGAAAAACTGTTTTTT. Its translation: CASRLARTATNEKLFF.